One sample yielded the 3 T cell receptor beta chains listed below, sequenced in a study of response to subunit inactivated influenza vaccine. TCRdb passed the RT-PCR reads through MiXCR, listing each CDR3 protein once. Here the sample spans around 200,000 distinct CDR3 sequences, roughly 14% being singletons. Sequenced material: CD8+ T cells sorted from PBMCs, taken 4 to 6 days after vaccination. These receptors were obtained from a man in his fifties or sixties who received an inactivated influenza vaccine.

This clonotype was counted a few times. This chain joins TRBV6-1 and TRBJ2-2, with no clear D. There are 13 residues in the CDR3. Per germline, CDR1 MNHNS and CDR2 SASEGT. V was trimmed by 2 bases and J by 3 bases, leaving 4 bases between them. As DNA, the CDR3 is TGTGCCAGCAGTGAATTTTACACCGGGGAGCTGTTTTTT. It is translated as CASSEFYTGELFF.

This clonotype was seen only a few times. The rearrangement uses TRBV11-2 and TRBJ2-5; the match to TRBD2 covers 16 bases. This CDR3 region has 19 residues. With 5 bases clipped from V and 2 bases from J, the junction kept 11 bases outside the gene matches. Germline V gene lookup returns CDR1 SGHAT and CDR2 FQNNGV. In DNA, the CDR3 is TGTGCCAGCAGCCCCTCCCCGGGACTAGCGGGAGGGTGGCAAGAGACCCAGTACTTC. Its translation: CASSPSPGLAGGWQETQYF.

The V and J genes are TRBV3-1 and TRBJ2-6, with D perhaps matching TRBD1 (7 bases). Germline assignment: CDR1 LGHDT and CDR2 YNNKEL (reference sequence). Trimming removed 5 bases from V and 4 bases from J, with 18 bases in between. CDR3 length: 17 amino acids. The CDR3 reads CASSSRRGRRGANVLTF. As DNA, the CDR3 is TGTGCCAGCAGCTCCCGGAGGGGGCGGAGGGGGGCCAACGTCCTGACTTTC.